Listed below are T cell receptor beta chains from one sample, sequenced in a study of blood T cell repertoires in COVID-19. TCRdb keeps only in-frame clones here, not all; method: immunoSEQ multiplex PCR. Counted here are some 510,000 clones, roughly 88% occurring once; the ten biggest clones make up 1.5% to 2%. What was sequenced was PBMCs or T cells enriched from blood (not recorded which). Receptors were obtained from a woman aged 40 to 49 who had recovered from COVID-19. The CDR3 runs from the conserved cysteine through the conserved F or W. D genes are given only for firm matches. A row's size may be missing; if present it is once, few, many or a size class.

abundance,j_gene,d_gene,v_gene,CDR3nt,CDR3aa
-,TRBJ2-7,-,TRBV20-1,TGCAGTGTCCGGAGCTCCTACGAGCAGTACTTC,CSVRSSYEQYF
-,TRBJ2-3,TRBD1,TRBV24-1,TGTGCCACCAGCGCAGGTAGGACAGGGGTCCCAGATACGCAGTATTTT,CATSAGRTGVPDTQYF
-,TRBJ2-7,-,TRBV10-3,TGTGCCATCAGTATCTCGGGAGAGGTCGGCGAGCAGTACTTC,CAISISGEVGEQYF
-,TRBJ1-1,-,TRBV5-8,TGTGCCAGCAGCTTGCCGTTAACAATGAACACTGAAGCTTTCTTT,CASSLPLTMNTEAFF
-,TRBJ2-5,-,TRBV5-4,TGTGCCAGCAGCTTGGTTCAGGGGGGAGAGACCCAGTACTTC,CASSLVQGGETQYF
once,TRBJ2-3,TRBD1,TRBV7-2,TGTGCCAGCAGCTCCACAGGGGCAGGTACGCAGTATTTT,CASSSTGAGTQYF
-,TRBJ1-4,-,TRBV5-1,TGCGCCAGCAGCTTGATATCGGGCGGGGATGAAAAACTGTTTTTT,CASSLISGGDEKLFF
-,TRBJ2-1,TRBD1,TRBV5-1,TGCGCCAGCAGCACCGGGACAGTATACAATGAGCAGTTCTTC,CASSTGTVYNEQFF
once,TRBJ1-5,TRBD1,TRBV7-2,TGTGCCAGCAGCTTATATACAGGGGAGAACCAGCCCCAGCATTTT,CASSLYTGENQPQHF
-,TRBJ2-5,TRBD2,TRBV7-2,TGTGCCAGCAGCTTAGGTCGACCGACTAGCGGGAGGGAGACCCAGTACTTC,CASSLGRPTSGRETQYF
once,TRBJ1-1,TRBD1,TRBV3-1/TRBV3-2,TGTGCCAGCAGCCACGAAGGACAGGGGGGCACTGAAGCTTTCTTT,CASSHEGQGGTEAFF
-,TRBJ2-3,-,TRBV15,TGTGCCACCAGCAGTCGTCGGCCGGCGGATACAGATACGCAGTATTTT,CATSSRRPADTDTQYF
-,TRBJ1-1,-,TRBV29-1,TGCAGCGTTACCTCAGAGCGGGTTCTCAACACTGAAGCTTTCTTT,CSVTSERVLNTEAFF
-,TRBJ2-1,TRBD2,TRBV5-4,TGTGCCAGCAGACCGCTAGCGGGAGGTTACAATGAGCAGTTCTTC,CASRPLAGGYNEQFF
-,TRBJ2-7,TRBD2,TRBV10-3,TGTGCCATCGGGGGTAGCGGGAGCAACGAGCAGTACTTC,CAIGGSGSNEQYF
few,TRBJ2-3,-,TRBV7-2,TGTGCCAGCAGCTCCGACAGGACTAGCACAGATACGCAGTATTTT,CASSSDRTSTDTQYF
-,TRBJ1-1,-,TRBV6-4,TGTGCCAGCAGTGCCTCCCCGGGGAACACTGAAGCTTTCTTT,CASSASPGNTEAFF
-,TRBJ1-4,-,TRBV4-3,TGCGCCAGCAGCCCGAGGGTAACTGGTGAAAAACTGTTTTTT,CASSPRVTGEKLFF
-,TRBJ1-2,-,TRBV19,TGTGCCAGTAGTGACGTGGGGGCCAACTATGGCTACACCTTC,CASSDVGANYGYTF
-,TRBJ1-6,-,TRBV25-1,TGTGCCAGCAGTGAAGACACAGGGAATTCACCCCTCCACTTT,CASSEDTGNSPLHF
-,TRBJ2-1,TRBD2,TRBV13,TGTGCCAGCAGCCGAGGGACTAGCGCACTCTCGGGCCACAATGAGCAGTTCTTC,CASSRGTSALSGHNEQFF
-,TRBJ1-5,-,TRBV5-8,TGTGCCAGCAGCTTGTTAGAGGGAGTATGGAATCAGCCCCAGCATTTT,CASSLLEGVWNQPQHF
-,TRBJ2-1,-,TRBV7-9,TGTGCCAGCAGCTCTCACTTCAATGAGCAGTTCTTC,CASSSHFNEQFF
-,TRBJ2-2,-,TRBV2,TGTGCCAGCAGCCCCTGGCGGGGCAACACCGGGGAGCTGTTTTTT,CASSPWRGNTGELFF
-,TRBJ1-2,TRBD1,TRBV18,TGTGCCAGCTCAACCCGGACAGGGCTCATCTATGGCTACACCTTC,CASSTRTGLIYGYTF
-,TRBJ2-7,TRBD1,TRBV5-1,TGCGCCAGCAGCGGACAGGGTGGCGAGCAGTACTTC,CASSGQGGEQYF
-,TRBJ2-3,TRBD2,TRBV19,TGTGCCAGTAGGCCCAGTACTAGCGGGAGGGATTCTAGCACAGATACGCAGTATTTT,CASRPSTSGRDSSTDTQYF
-,TRBJ2-1,-,TRBV27,TGTGCCAGCGCTGAGGCAGGGGAGTACAATGAGCAGTTCTTC,CASAEAGEYNEQFF
-,TRBJ2-3,-,TRBV15,TGTGCCACCAGCAGGAGGAGCGGCATAAGCACAGATACGCAGTATTTT,CATSRRSGISTDTQYF
-,TRBJ1-2,TRBD1,TRBV19,TGTGCCAGTAGCAAGGACAGGGGAAGGATTGGCTACACCTTC,CASSKDRGRIGYTF
once,TRBJ1-1,TRBD1,TRBV4-3,TGCGCCAGCAGCCAAGCCAGGGGGTCTGAAGCTTTCTTT,CASSQARGSEAFF
-,TRBJ2-1,TRBD2,TRBV9,TGTGCCAGCAGCACAAGCGGGAGCTCCTACAATGAGCAGTTCTTC,CASSTSGSSYNEQFF
-,TRBJ1-2,TRBD1,TRBV7-2,TGTGCCAGCAGCTTAGACCATAGGACAGGGGAGGGCTACACCTTC,CASSLDHRTGEGYTF
once,TRBJ2-1,TRBD2,TRBV11-3,TGTGCCAGCAGCTCGGGACTAGCTGCAGGTGAGCAGTTCTTC,CASSSGLAAGEQFF
-,TRBJ1-5,-,TRBV6-2/TRBV6-3,TGTGCCAGCAGTCGCGGAATCAACCCAGGGGATCAGCCCCAGCATTTT,CASSRGINPGDQPQHF
-,TRBJ2-4,TRBD1,TRBV5-4,TGTGCCAGCAGCTCGGGACAGGGGGTAGCCAAAAACATTCAGTACTTC,CASSSGQGVAKNIQYF
-,TRBJ1-2,TRBD1,TRBV4-3,TGCGCCAGCAGCCAACCGGGACAGACTAACTATGGCTACACCTTC,CASSQPGQTNYGYTF
once,TRBJ1-5,TRBD1,TRBV3-1/TRBV3-2,TGTGCCAGTTCGACAGGGAAGGTTCAGCCCCAGCATTTT,CASSTGKVQPQHF
-,TRBJ2-7,TRBD1,TRBV5-1,TGCGCCAGCAGCTGGGACAGGGGGTCCTACGAGCAGTACTTC,CASSWDRGSYEQYF
-,TRBJ1-1,-,TRBV5-1,TGCGCCAGCAGCTTGGAGAGCCCCTCCGGAGCTTTCTTT,CASSLESPSGAFF
-,TRBJ2-5,-,TRBV10-3,TGTGCCATCAGTGTCCGGGAGACCCAGTACTTC,CAISVRETQYF
-,TRBJ2-7,TRBD1,TRBV27,TGTGCCAGCAGTTTAAAGGGACAGGATTTCTACGAGCAGTACTTC,CASSLKGQDFYEQYF
few,TRBJ1-1,-,TRBV7-9,TGTGCCAGCAGCTTATTCGCCCAGGGGAACACTGAAGCTTTCTTT,CASSLFAQGNTEAFF
-,TRBJ1-6,-,TRBV19,TGTGCCAGTAGTCCTAGACGAGGGCGGCGGGATTCACCCCTCCACTTT,CASSPRRGRRDSPLHF
-,TRBJ2-1,-,TRBV24-1,TGTGCCACCAGTGATTTGAGGGGGGGCGGACACAATGAGCAGTTCTTC,CATSDLRGGGHNEQFF
-,TRBJ2-3,TRBD2,TRBV7-2,TGTGCCAGCAGCCCCTATAGCGGGAGTGTCCCAGATACGCAGTATTTT,CASSPYSGSVPDTQYF
-,TRBJ2-6,-,TRBV19,TGTGCCAGTAGTATATCCGGGAACGGGGCCAACGTCCTGACTTTC,CASSISGNGANVLTF
-,TRBJ2-7,TRBD1,TRBV5-4,TGTGCCAGCAGCCTTCCCGGGACAGGGGGTGAGCAGTACTTC,CASSLPGTGGEQYF
-,TRBJ2-7,-,TRBV7-2,TGTGCCAGCAGCCCGCCGGGACTTCCGCAGGACTACGAGCAGTACTTC,CASSPPGLPQDYEQYF
-,TRBJ1-2,TRBD1,TRBV4-3,TGCGCCAGCAGCCAAGATGGGACAGGGAGAAACTATGGCTACACCTTC,CASSQDGTGRNYGYTF
-,TRBJ2-3,TRBD2,TRBV11-3,TGTGCCAGCACCCTTGGGACTAGCGGGATCACAGATACGCAGTATTTT,CASTLGTSGITDTQYF
-,TRBJ1-2,-,TRBV28,TGTGCCAGCAGTCCGACAGGTTGGAATGGCTACACCTTC,CASSPTGWNGYTF
-,TRBJ1-1,TRBD1,TRBV5-4,TGTGCCAGCAGCTTGGGTGGCGGGACAGGGAAAGCTTTCTTT,CASSLGGGTGKAFF